The 27 T cell receptor beta chains in this list originate from one sample, sequenced in a study of neurological immune-mediated disorders. MiXCR, run by TCRdb on the 5' RACE reads, gives a single entry per CDR3 protein. The data contain some 61,000 distinct CDR3 sequences, 3.9% of them singletons. Sequencing used PBMCs. These receptors all come from a man under 40 with multiple sclerosis.

This clonotype has more than one count but fewer than ten. The chain employs TRBV4-1 and TRBJ1-5, with a weak D call TRBD1 (6 bases). Germline values: CDR1 MGHRA, CDR2 YSYEKL. The CDR3 extends over 19 amino acids. V dropped 1 base and J dropped 0 bases, with 19 bases sitting between them. The CDR3 bases are TGCGCCAGCAGCCAAGTCTCGGCAGGGGACTTTGATAGCAATCAGCCCCAGCATTTT. It yields the protein CASSQVSAGDFDSNQPQHF.

This clonotype was picked up many times. This chain links TRBV4-1 with TRBJ2-7, with D possibly being TRBD1 (5 bases). Germline CDR1 reads MGHRA; CDR2 reads YSYEKL. V shed 2 bases and J shed 0 bases, with 11 bases lying between them. The CDR3 consists of 15 residues. Written as DNA, the CDR3 is TGCGCCAGCAGCCAATTACAGGAGATCTCCTACGAGCAGTACTTC. Amino acid sequence: CASSQLQEISYEQYF.

This clonotype was counted at least ten times. This sequence joins TRBV5-5 and TRBJ2-1; D remains ambiguous. The germline V gene encodes CDR1 SGHKS and CDR2 YYEKEE (reference sequence). Trimming shortened V by 0 bases and J by 0 bases, and 7 bases separated the two germline ends. The CDR3 length is 15 residues. CDR3 sequence reads: CASSLVTSSYNEQFF. CDR3 nucleotide sequence: TGTGCCAGCAGCTTGGTCACGAGCTCCTACAATGAGCAGTTCTTC.

This clonotype was observed many times. J is TRBJ1-6 and V is TRBV7-9; D possibly corresponds to TRBD1 (5 bases). Looked up from germline, CDR1 is SEHNR and CDR2 is FQNEAQ (reference sequence). Trimming shortened V by 3 bases and J by 7 bases, and 10 bases separated the two germline ends. This CDR3 region has 14 residues. In nucleotides, the CDR3 is TGTGCCAGCAGCTTCGGGGCGTACAATTCACCCCTCCACTTT. It yields the protein CASSFGAYNSPLHF. Together with reference TRBV7-9 and TRBJ1-6, the CDR3 gives the full variable domain: DTGVSQNPRHKITKRGQNVTFRCDPISEHNRLYWYRQTLGQGPEFLTYFQNEAQLEKSRLLSDRFSAERPKGSFSTLEIQRTEQGDSAMYLCASSFGAYNSPLHFGNGTRLTVT.

The sample holds a few counts of this clonotype. The chain uses TRBV7-7 and TRBJ2-1; 7 positions match TRBD1. The CDR3 extends over 14 amino acids. After removal of 8 bases from V and 6 bases from J, the junction contained 10 bases not matched to a gene. The V gene's germline CDR1 is SSHAT and CDR2 FNYEAQ (reference sequence). The CDR3 DNA sequence: TGTGCCAGCGGGACGACAGGGCCAGGCAATGAGCAGTTCTTC. Translating it yields CASGTTGPGNEQFF.

At least ten counts were recorded for this clonotype. The chain uses TRBV5-1 and TRBJ2-7, with D perhaps matching TRBD1 (5 bases). The V end lost 2 bases, the J end lost 2 bases, and 20 bases lay between the germline ends. The CDR3 consists of 17 residues. Germline CDR1 and CDR2: SGHRS and YFSETQ. The CDR3 DNA reads as TGCGCCAGCAGCTTAGCAACTACAGGAATACTTGCCTACGAGCAGTACTTC. It is translated as CASSLATTGILAYEQYF.

This clonotype was picked up many times. The V and J genes are TRBV4-1 and TRBJ2-5; 11 bases line up with TRBD2. The CDR3 is 17 amino acids. Germline-derived CDR1 and CDR2 are MGHRA and YSYEKL. The J segment lost 5 bases and the V segment lost 4 bases, leaving 12 bases of the junction unmatched. CDR3 protein: CASSPETSGDPGETQYF. The CDR3 DNA is TGCGCCAGCAGCCCCGAGACTAGCGGGGACCCGGGTGAGACCCAGTACTTC.

The table lists this clonotype with a few counts. This may be a read error, as it is one base from a much larger clone. This chain joins TRBV5-5 and TRBJ2-7, with TRBD2 as a possible D gene (5 bases). CDR3 length: 14 residues. Between the trimmed V and J ends, which lost 3 bases and 2 bases, there was a span of 12 bases. Looked up from germline, CDR1 is SGHKS and CDR2 is YYEKEE (reference sequence). In DNA form, the CDR3 reads TGTGCCAGCAGCTCCCCGGGAAAGACCTACGAGCAGTACTTC. Its protein is CASSSPGKTYEQYF.

This clonotype was counted ten times or more. The chain combines TRBV5-6 with TRBJ2-5; TRBD1 agrees at 9 bases. CDR3 length: 14 residues. Per germline, CDR1 SGHDT and CDR2 YYEEEE. V lost 3 bases and J lost 6; bases outside the gene matches: 6. The CDR3 DNA reads TGTGCCAGCAGCTGGGGACAGGGAGGGAAGACCCAGTACTTC. Amino acid sequence: CASSWGQGGKTQYF.

This clonotype was observed at least ten times. The gene calls are TRBV20-1 and TRBJ2-3; the match to TRBD2 covers 11 bases. Germline lookup yields CDR1 DFQATT and CDR2 SNEGSKA (reference sequence). V was pared by 5 bases and J by 0 bases, with 7 bases of the junction left unmatched. This CDR3 contains 16 residues. CDR3 protein: CSASGTSGYSTDTQYF. CDR3 nucleotides: TGCAGTGCTTCCGGGACTAGCGGATATAGCACAGATACGCAGTATTTT.

This clonotype was counted many times. The chain carries TRBV20-1 and TRBJ1-5; the D gene is possibly TRBD1 (6 bases). The germline V gene has CDR1 DFQATT and CDR2 SNEGSKA (reference sequence). The length of the CDR3 is 13 residues. V lost 5 bases, J lost 7 bases, and 15 bases lay in between. The CDR3 DNA sequence: TGCAGTGCTGGACAGAGGTCCCCCCAGCCCCAGCATTTT. Translation gives CSAGQRSPQPQHF.

This clonotype was counted only a few times. The chain joins TRBV12-2 to TRBJ2-7; the table's D call, TRBD2, was not checked against the DNA. TRBV12-2 is an annotated pseudogene. There are 16 residues in the CDR3. CDR3 DNA: TGTGCAAGTCGCTCCATGGCAGCTAGCGGGAAGAACGAGCAGTACTTC. Protein product: CASRSMAASGKNEQYF.

At least ten counts were recorded for this clonotype. The chain carries TRBV5-1 and TRBJ1-1; possible D gene TRBD1, 6 bases. Trimming cost V 2 bases and J 0 bases, with 14 bases left between them. The germline V gene encodes CDR1 SGHRS and CDR2 YFSETQ. This CDR3 region has 16 residues. CDR3 amino acids: CASSLTGQYLNTEAFF. The DNA of the CDR3 is TGCGCCAGCAGCTTAACAGGGCAGTACTTGAACACTGAAGCTTTCTTT. The full variable domain, its missing parts supplied by reference TRBV5-1 and TRBJ1-1, is KAGVTQTPRYLIKTRGQQVTLSCSPISGHRSVSWYQQTPGQGLQFLFEYFSETQRNKGNFPGRFSGRQFSNSRSEMNVSTLELGDSALYLCASSLTGQYLNTEAFFGQGTRLTVV.

This clonotype showed up many times. CDR3 sequence reads: CASSTSPDTQYF. CDR3 coding DNA: TGTGCCAGCAGCACAAGCCCCGATACGCAGTATTTT. V gene TRBV2 combines with J gene TRBJ2-3, with D unclear. The CDR3 is made up of 12 amino acids. V lost 6 bases, J lost 6 bases, and 10 bases lay in between. The germline V gene encodes CDR1 SNHLY and CDR2 FYNNEI.

This clonotype has ten or more counts. The chain links TRBV5-1 to TRBJ2-1, with a possible D match to TRBD1 (6 bases). The CDR3 length is 13 residues. Trimming removed 4 bases from V and 5 bases from J, with 10 bases in between. CDR1 and CDR2 (germline): SGHRS, YFSETQ. As DNA, the CDR3 is TGCGCCAGCAGCCGCGGACAGAACAATGAGCAGTTCTTC. Protein sequence: CASSRGQNNEQFF.

This clonotype was seen many times. V usage is TRBV20-1 and J usage is TRBJ1-2, with 7 bases aligning to TRBD1. The V segment lost 3 bases and the J segment 2 bases; nucleotides outside the gene matches: 0. Germline-derived CDR1 and CDR2 are DFQATT and SNEGSKA (reference sequence). The CDR3 has 12 residues. The CDR3 sequence: CSARTGNYGYTF. DNA for the CDR3: TGCAGTGCTAGGACAGGGAACTATGGCTACACCTTC.

This clonotype was seen many times. This chain links TRBV5-1 with TRBJ2-3; a weak D match, TRBD2 (5 bases). The CDR3 is made up of 14 amino acids. Germline assignment: CDR1 SGHRS and CDR2 YFSETQ. V was trimmed by 1 base and J by 0 bases, leaving 6 bases between them. The CDR3 DNA follows: TGCGCCAGCAGCTTGCCGGGGAGCACAGATACGCAGTATTTT. Translated, it gives CASSLPGSTDTQYF.

This clonotype was counted a single time. One base away lies a much larger clone, so this may be a sequencing read error. The conserved phenylalanine or tryptophan is not found at the CDR3 terminus, so this likely reflects a read error. This sequence joins TRBV20-1 and TRBJ2-4; possibly TRBD2 for D (6 bases). Germline V gene data show CDR1 as DFQATT and CDR2 as SNEGSKA (reference sequence). V lost 0 bases and J 0 bases, leaving 12 bases between the germline ends. This CDR3 has 16 amino acids. The DNA of the CDR3 is TGCAGTGCTAGAGATCGGGGGTTCTTAGCCAAAAACATTCAGTACTAC. It codes for CSARDRGFLAKNIQYY.

The sample holds many counts of this clonotype. The chain carries TRBV7-2 and TRBJ1-1; 7 bases map to TRBD1. V was clipped by 6 bases and J by 5 bases; unmatched bases: 6. The CDR3 length is 13 residues. Germline values: CDR1 SGHTA, CDR2 FQGNSA. DNA for the CDR3: TGTGCCAGCAGTATAACACAGGGGACTGAAGCTTTCTTT. This translates into CASSITQGTEAFF.

The table lists this clonotype with many counts. The rearrangement links TRBV20-1 to TRBJ2-7; possibly TRBD1 or TRBD2 for D (5 bases each). Trimming left V 0 bases short and J 2 bases short, with 14 bases between. Germline lookup yields CDR1 DFQATT and CDR2 SNEGSKA (reference sequence). This CDR3 has 15 residues. The chain's CDR3 is CSARDVRDAAYEQYF. CDR3 nucleotides: TGCAGTGCTAGAGATGTACGGGACGCAGCCTACGAGCAGTACTTC.

The chain combines TRBV27 with TRBJ2-2; 7 bases align to TRBD1. J lost 1 base, V lost 6 bases, and 8 bases had no gene match. Germline V gene sequence: CDR1 MNHEY, CDR2 SMNVEV (reference sequence). This CDR3 has 16 amino acids. CDR3 DNA: TGTGCCAGCAGAGACTATCGGACAGGGAACACCGGGGAGCTGTTTTTT. Translation: CASRDYRTGNTGELFF.

This clonotype was counted at least ten times. V and J are TRBV5-1 and TRBJ2-6; TRBD1 matches 11 bases. Germline V gives CDR1 SGHRS, CDR2 YFSETQ. The CDR3 sequence is 18 residues long. V lost 4 bases and J lost 0; bases outside the gene matches: 6. Here the CDR3 reads CASSPRTGGPSGANVLTF. In DNA, the CDR3 is TGCGCCAGCAGCCCAAGGACAGGGGGCCCCTCTGGGGCCAACGTCCTGACTTTC.

V and J are TRBV7-8 and TRBJ1-6; possibly TRBD1 for D (6 bases). From germline, CDR1 is SGHVS and CDR2 FQNEAQ. V dropped 4 bases and J dropped 12 bases, with 13 bases sitting between them. This CDR3 is built from 13 residues. The CDR3 sequence is CASSSIGGGPLHF. The CDR3 nucleotides are TGTGCCAGCAGCTCAATAGGGGGGGGACCCCTCCACTTT.

This clonotype has at least ten counts. The chain has TRBV7-9 and TRBJ1-4; D is unclear. This CDR3 spans 14 amino acids. Germline CDR1 and CDR2: SEHNR and FQNEAQ (reference sequence). V was pared by 7 bases and J by 3 bases, with 12 bases between. CDR3 DNA sequence: TGTGCCAGCATACGGGGTGGAGCTAATGAAAAACTGTTTTTT. Encoded protein: CASIRGGANEKLFF.

Notes on this clonotype: This may be a read error: a much more frequent sequence differs by one nucleotide. The chain joins TRBV7-8 to TRBJ1-4; D gene uncertain. Germline V lookup: CDR1 SGHVS, CDR2 FQNEAQ. CDR3 length equals 13 residues. V was pared by 2 bases and J by 5 bases, with 6 bases between. The CDR3 region has the DNA TGTGCCAGCAGCTTAAACTTAAATGAAAAACTGTTTTTT. Protein sequence: CASSLNLNEKLFF. Full variable domain (outside the CDR3, taken from reference TRBV7-8 and TRBJ1-4): GAGVSQSPRYKVAKRGQDVALRCDPISGHVSLFWYQQALGQGPEFLTYFQNEAQLDKSGLPSDRFFAERPEGSVSTLKIQRTQQEDSAVYLCASSLNLNEKLFFGSGTQLSVL.

This clonotype was found many times. V and J are TRBV5-1 and TRBJ2-3, with TRBD2 as a possible D gene (6 bases). CDR1 is SGHRS and CDR2 is YFSETQ in the germline V gene. V was clipped by 0 bases and J by 1 base, with 9 bases between them. The CDR3 loop spans 15 amino acids. In nucleotides, the CDR3 is TGCGCCAGCAGCTTGGGGATAGCGGGCACAGATACGCAGTATTTT. It translates to CASSLGIAGTDTQYF.

This clonotype was found many times. This chain links TRBV29-1 with TRBJ1-1; tentative D call: TRBD1 (6 bases). The germline V gene encodes CDR1 SQVTM and CDR2 ANQGSEA. CDR3 size: 12 residues. The V end lost 7 bases, the J end lost 1 base, and 10 bases lay between the germline ends. The CDR3, as DNA: TGCAGCGGACTGACAGGGAACACTGAAGCTTTCTTT. Translated, it gives CSGLTGNTEAFF.